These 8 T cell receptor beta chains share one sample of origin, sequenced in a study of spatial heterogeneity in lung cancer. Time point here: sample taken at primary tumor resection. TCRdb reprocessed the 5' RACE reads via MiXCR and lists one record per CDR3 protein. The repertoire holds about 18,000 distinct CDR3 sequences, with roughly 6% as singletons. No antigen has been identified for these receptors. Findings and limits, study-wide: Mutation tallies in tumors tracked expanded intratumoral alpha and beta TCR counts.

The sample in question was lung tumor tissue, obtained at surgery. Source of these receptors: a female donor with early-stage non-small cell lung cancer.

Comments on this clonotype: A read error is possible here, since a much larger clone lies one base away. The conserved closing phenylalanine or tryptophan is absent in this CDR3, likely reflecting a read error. The CDR3 nucleotides are TGTGCCAGCAGCTTGGGACTCTCCTACGAGCAGTACATC. Translating gives CASSLGLSYEQYI. The J gene is TRBJ2-7, the V gene TRBV7-6; D possibly corresponds to TRBD2 (6 bases). The germline V and J ends were trimmed by 3 bases and 0 bases, with 6 bases remaining between them. This CDR3 has 13 amino acids. CDR1 SGHVS and CDR2 FNYEAQ come from the germline V gene.

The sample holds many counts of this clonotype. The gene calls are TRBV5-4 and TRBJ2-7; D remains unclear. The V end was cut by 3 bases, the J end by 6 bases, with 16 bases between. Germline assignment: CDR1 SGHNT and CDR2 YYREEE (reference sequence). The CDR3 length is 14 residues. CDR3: CASSSPRVGPEQYF. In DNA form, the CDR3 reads TGTGCCAGCAGCTCACCCCGTGTGGGCCCCGAGCAGTACTTC. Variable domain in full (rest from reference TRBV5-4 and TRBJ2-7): ETGVTQSPTHLIKTRGQQVTLRCSSQSGHNTVSWYQQALGQGPQFIFQYYREEENGRGNFPPRFSGLQFPNYSSELNVNALELDDSALYLCASSSPRVGPEQYFGPGTRLTVT.

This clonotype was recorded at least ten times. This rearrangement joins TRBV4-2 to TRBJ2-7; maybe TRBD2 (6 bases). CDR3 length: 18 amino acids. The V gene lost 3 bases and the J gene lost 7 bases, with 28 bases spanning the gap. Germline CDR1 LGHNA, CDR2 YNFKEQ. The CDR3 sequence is CASSQAGTGGRLAREQYF. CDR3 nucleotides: TGTGCCAGCAGCCAGGCGGGCACCGGGGGACGGTTGGCTCGAGAGCAGTACTTC.

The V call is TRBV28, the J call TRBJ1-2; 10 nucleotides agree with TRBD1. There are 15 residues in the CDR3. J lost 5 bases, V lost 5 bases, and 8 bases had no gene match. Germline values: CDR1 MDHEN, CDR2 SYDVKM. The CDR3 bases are TGTGCCAGCAGTACGCTTGGGACAGGGGAATATGGCTACACCTTC. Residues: CASSTLGTGEYGYTF.

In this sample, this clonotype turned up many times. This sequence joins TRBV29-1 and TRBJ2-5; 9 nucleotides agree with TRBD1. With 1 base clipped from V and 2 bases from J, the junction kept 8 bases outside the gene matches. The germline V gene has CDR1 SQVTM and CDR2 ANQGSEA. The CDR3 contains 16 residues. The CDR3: CSVEGPGTGKQETQYF. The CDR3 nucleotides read TGCAGCGTTGAAGGCCCCGGGACAGGGAAACAAGAGACCCAGTACTTC.

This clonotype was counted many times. CDR3 amino acids: CASSLGSNPSYEQYF. CDR3 DNA sequence: TGTGCCAGCAGTTTAGGCAGCAATCCCTCCTACGAGCAGTACTTC. The chain is built from TRBV12-3 or TRBV12-4 and TRBJ2-7; D is undetermined. Trimming took 1 base from V and 0 from J, leaving 10 bases between them. CDR3 length: 15 residues.

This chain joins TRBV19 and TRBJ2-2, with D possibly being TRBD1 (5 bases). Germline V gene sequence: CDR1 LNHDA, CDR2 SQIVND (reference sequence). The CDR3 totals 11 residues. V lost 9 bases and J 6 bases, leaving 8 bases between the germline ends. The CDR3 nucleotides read TGTGCCAGCCAAGGGGCCGGGGAGCTGTTTTTT. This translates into CASQGAGELFF. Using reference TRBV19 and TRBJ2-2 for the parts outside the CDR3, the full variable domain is DGGITQSPKYLFRKEGQNVTLSCEQNLNHDAMYWYRQDPGQGLRLIYYSQIVNDFQKGDIAEGYSVSREKKESFPLTVTSAQKNPTAFYLCASQGAGELFFGEGSRLTVL.

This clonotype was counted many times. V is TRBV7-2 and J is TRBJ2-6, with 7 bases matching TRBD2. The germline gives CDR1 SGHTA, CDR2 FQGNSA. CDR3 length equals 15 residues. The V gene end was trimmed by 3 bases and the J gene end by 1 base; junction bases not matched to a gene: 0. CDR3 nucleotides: TGTGCCAGCAGCTTCGGGGGGTCTGGGGCCAACGTCCTGACTTTC. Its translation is CASSFGGSGANVLTF.